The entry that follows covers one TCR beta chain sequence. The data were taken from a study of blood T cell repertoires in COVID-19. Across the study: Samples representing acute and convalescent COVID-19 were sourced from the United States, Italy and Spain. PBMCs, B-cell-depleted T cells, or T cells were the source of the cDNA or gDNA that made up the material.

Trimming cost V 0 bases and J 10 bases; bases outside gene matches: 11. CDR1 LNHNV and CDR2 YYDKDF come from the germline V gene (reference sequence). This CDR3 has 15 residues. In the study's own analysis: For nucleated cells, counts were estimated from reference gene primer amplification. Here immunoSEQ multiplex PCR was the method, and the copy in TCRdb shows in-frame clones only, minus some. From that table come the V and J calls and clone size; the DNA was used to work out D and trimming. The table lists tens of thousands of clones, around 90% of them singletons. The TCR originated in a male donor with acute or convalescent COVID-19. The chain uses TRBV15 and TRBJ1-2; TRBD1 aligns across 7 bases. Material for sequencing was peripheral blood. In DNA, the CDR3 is TGTGCCACCAGCAGAGAAAGGGGGCCTGTCGTGTTCTACACCTTC. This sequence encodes CATSRERGPVVFYTF.